The entry below describes one TCR beta chain. Its antigen is currently unknown. Trimming removed 3 bases from V and 7 bases from J; junction bases left unmatched: 3. This CDR3 region has 14 residues. Germline loops: CDR1 SGHTS, CDR2 YDEGEE. The data originate from a study of cytomegalovirus exposure and HLA in healthy donors. The wider study: Approximately 77 million unique TCRs from HLA-typed donors were held in an early release of data. Study-level findings and limits: V- and J-gene trimming in TCR beta was tied to a missense DCLRE1C variant by an analysis performed later.

The PCR ran on 60 Vbeta and 13 Jbeta primers. Profiling relied on immunoSEQ multiplex PCR, and the TCRdb table lists in-frame clones only, not all of them. This repertoire shows about 86,000 clones, 74% found once; its top ten account for roughly 6.1%. This clonotype was obtained from a woman aged 50 to 65 in good health and CMV-seropositive. The chain uses TRBV5-8 and TRBJ2-1; 11 bases are shared with TRBD1. Sequenced: PBMCs. CDR3 nucleotides: TGTGCCAGCAGCTCCCGGGACAGGGGGAATGAGCAGTTCTTC. It translates to CASSSRDRGNEQFF.